The T cell receptor beta chain under discussion was sequenced for a study of blood T cell repertoires in COVID-19. Study-wide background: COVID-19 samples collected from the United States, Italy and Spain covered acute and convalescent phases. T cells, B-cell-depleted T cells, or PBMCs supplied cDNA or gDNA.

In the original analysis: Estimated nucleated cell counts came from reference gene primer amplification. Data came from immunoSEQ multiplex PCR; TCRdb stores just in-frame clones and leaves some out. V and J calls plus clone size are reproduced from that table; the DNA served to infer D and trimming. The data show a few hundred thousand clones, around nine tenths seen once. This CDR3 has 14 residues. Trimming stripped 3 bases from V and 0 bases from J, with 7 bases between. CDR1 SGHDN and CDR2 FVKESK come from the germline V gene. Sequenced input: peripheral blood. J is TRBJ2-3 and V is TRBV14, with no clear D. The receptor's source is a man younger than 30 with COVID-19, enrolled during active disease. In DNA, the CDR3 is TGTGCCAGCAGCCAGGTCACAAGCACAGATACGCAGTATTTT. This sequence encodes CASSQVTSTDTQYF.